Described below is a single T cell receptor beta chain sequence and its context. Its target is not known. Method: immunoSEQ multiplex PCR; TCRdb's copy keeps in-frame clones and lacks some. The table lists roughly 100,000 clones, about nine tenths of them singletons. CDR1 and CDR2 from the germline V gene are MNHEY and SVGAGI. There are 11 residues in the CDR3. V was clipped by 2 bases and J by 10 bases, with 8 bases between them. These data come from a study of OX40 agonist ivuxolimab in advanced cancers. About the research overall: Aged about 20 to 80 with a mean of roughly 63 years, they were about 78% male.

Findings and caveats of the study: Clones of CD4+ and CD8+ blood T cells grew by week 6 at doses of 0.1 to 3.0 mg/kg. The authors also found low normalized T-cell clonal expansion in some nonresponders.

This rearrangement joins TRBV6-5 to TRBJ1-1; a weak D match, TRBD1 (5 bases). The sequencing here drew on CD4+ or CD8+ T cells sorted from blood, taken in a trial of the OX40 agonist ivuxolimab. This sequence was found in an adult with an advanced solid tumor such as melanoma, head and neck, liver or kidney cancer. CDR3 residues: CASSYKGVAFF. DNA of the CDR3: TGTGCCAGCAGTTACAAAGGGGTAGCTTTCTTT.